One sample yielded the 28 T cell receptor beta chains listed below, sequenced in a study. The sorted Tregs were CD4+CD25+CD127-/low cells. MiXCR, run by TCRdb on the 5' RACE reads, gives a single entry per CDR3 protein. The repertoire holds some 32,000 distinct CDR3 sequences, around 27% seen once, with 2% to 2.5% in the top ten. Sequenced: tumor-infiltrating Tregs sorted from the breast tumor. These receptors originate from a female donor with breast cancer.

A remark on this clonotype: A read error may explain this, as a much larger clone is one base away. The chain combines TRBV10-3 with TRBJ2-1; D remains ambiguous. This CDR3 is built from 14 residues. V lost 2 bases and J lost 5, with 10 bases in between. Germline V gives CDR1 ENHRY, CDR2 SYGVKD. The CDR3 bases are TGTGCCATCAGTGAGCCACTTGATAACAATGAGCAGTTCTTC. Translating it yields CAISEPLDNNEQFF.

V usage is TRBV15 and J usage is TRBJ1-2; the match to TRBD1 covers 11 bases. J was trimmed by 13 bases and V by 5 bases; bases with no gene match: 12. Germline V gives CDR1 LNHNV, CDR2 YYDKDF (reference sequence). This CDR3 has 14 amino acids. CDR3 bases: TGTGCCACCAGCGGAGTATCGGACAGGGGGCGGCGCACCTTC. It is translated as CATSGVSDRGRRTF.

Ten or more counts support this clonotype. CDR3 residues: CSARDPSGRSEQFF. As DNA, the CDR3 is TGCAGTGCTAGAGATCCTAGCGGGAGGAGCGAGCAGTTCTTC. The rearrangement uses TRBV20-1 and TRBJ2-1, with 11 positions matching TRBD2. V gave up 0 bases and J gave up 10 bases; unmatched junction bases: 5. Germline CDR1 is DFQATT and CDR2 is SNEGSKA (reference sequence). CDR3 length: 14 amino acids.

This clonotype was detected ten times or more. V is TRBV6-1 and J is TRBJ2-1; no clear D. Trimming removed 6 bases at V and 4 bases at J, with 10 bases between. This CDR3 region has 13 residues. The V gene's germline CDR1 is MNHNS and CDR2 SASEGT. This chain's CDR3 is CASSNGRYNEQFF. In nucleotides, the CDR3 is TGTGCCAGCAGCAACGGCAGGTACAATGAGCAGTTCTTC.

A remark on this clonotype: This clone may be a read error of a much larger clone one base away. The V call is TRBV6-1, the J call TRBJ1-5, with a tentative D call TRBD1 (6 bases). The CDR3 totals 16 residues. Germline V gene data show CDR1 as MNHNS and CDR2 as SASEGT. DNA for the CDR3: TGTGCCAGCAGTCCCCCCAGGGGACGTGGCAATCAGCTCCAGCATTTT. Translating it yields CASSPPRGRGNQLQHF.

Turning to this clonotype: This may be a read error, as it is one base from a much larger clone. CDR3 in DNA: TGCAGTGCGCCGCTAGCGCATGGGACTGAGCAGTTCTTC. It encodes CSAPLAHGTEQFF. The chain employs TRBV20-1 and TRBJ2-1; TRBD2 might be the D (6 bases). V dropped 6 bases and J dropped 9 bases, with 18 bases sitting between them. This CDR3 is built from 13 residues. Germline loops: CDR1 DFQATT, CDR2 SNEGSKA (reference sequence).

CDR3 bases: TGTGCCAGCAGCCCCCGGGTAGCGGGAGTAACAGATACGCAGTATTTT. Translation gives CASSPRVAGVTDTQYF. This chain uses TRBV7-2 with TRBJ2-3; 9 bases are shared with TRBD2. In germline, CDR1 is SGHTA, CDR2 FQGNSA. CDR3 length: 16 amino acids. V shed 5 bases and J 3 bases; nucleotides not matched to a gene: 9.

The chain uses TRBV18 and TRBJ1-2; TRBD1 is a possible D gene (6 bases). The germline V gene has CDR1 KGHSH and CDR2 LQKENI. Trimming left V 3 bases short and J 3 bases short, with 14 bases between. The CDR3 is made up of 15 amino acids. The CDR3 DNA follows: TGTGCCAGCTCACCGCGTCAGGGGAAAGACTATGGCTACACCTTC. This sequence encodes CASSPRQGKDYGYTF.

Notes on this clonotype: Germline is not matched at one junction end, which may reflect a read error. The chain recombines TRBV2 with TRBJ2-1, with TRBD2 identical over 15 bases. The CDR3 contains 15 residues. Germline CDR1 reads SNHLY; CDR2 reads FYNNEI. As DNA, the CDR3 is TGTGCCAGCAGTGGGACTAGCGGGAGGGCCTTTGAGCAGCTCTTC. Translation: CASSGTSGRAFEQLF.

This clonotype was seen more than once but under ten times. This chain joins TRBV30 and TRBJ2-7; D is tentatively TRBD1 or TRBD2 (5 bases each). Germline V lookup: CDR1 GTSNPN, CDR2 SVGIG (reference sequence). The CDR3 has 11 residues. The ends were cut back, 8 bases at V and 3 bases at J, with 11 bases in the middle. CDR3 bases: TGTGCCGCCGGGACCAACTACGAGCAGTACTTC. Its protein is CAAGTNYEQYF.

In its sample, this clonotype was seen many times. The chain recombines TRBV29-1 with TRBJ1-5, with a tentative D call TRBD1 (6 bases). The CDR3 covers 13 residues. The germline gives CDR1 SQVTM, CDR2 ANQGSEA. The V end lost 4 bases, the J end lost 5 bases, and 12 bases lay between the germline ends. The CDR3 protein is CSVVGGDHQPQHF. The CDR3 DNA is TGCAGCGTTGTAGGGGGGGACCATCAGCCCCAGCATTTT.

This clonotype was seen a handful of times. V usage is TRBV5-1 and J usage is TRBJ1-6; D gene uncertain. V was shortened by 3 bases and J by 1 base, with 8 bases between the two germline ends. This CDR3 region has 15 residues. The germline V gene encodes CDR1 SGHRS and CDR2 YFSETQ. The CDR3: CASSYGVSYNSPLHF. As DNA, the CDR3 is TGCGCCAGCAGCTATGGGGTTTCCTATAATTCACCCCTCCACTTT.

The chain uses TRBV15 and TRBJ2-1, with 7 positions matching TRBD1. There are 15 residues in the CDR3. V was pared by 3 bases and J by 2 bases, with 4 bases of the junction left unmatched. The germline V gene has CDR1 LNHNV and CDR2 YYDKDF (reference sequence). The CDR3 sequence is CATSRRQGAYNEQFF. The CDR3 DNA follows: TGTGCCACCAGCAGGAGACAGGGCGCCTACAATGAGCAGTTCTTC.

On this clonotype: One base away lies a much larger clone, so this may be a sequencing read error. The V call is TRBV15, the J call TRBJ2-7; D unclear. Germline CDR1 is LNHNV and CDR2 is YYDKDF (reference sequence). V lost 0 bases and J 0 bases, leaving 9 bases between the germline ends. The CDR3 runs 15 residues. The CDR3 region has the DNA TGTGCCACCAGCAGAGAGGCTACCTCCTCCTACGAGCAGTACTTC. It translates to CATSREATSSYEQYF.

With regard to this clonotype: With a much larger clone just one base away, this may be a read error. This rearrangement joins TRBV11-2 to TRBJ1-1; D remains unclear. The CDR3 is 14 residues long. Trimming cost V 1 base and J 5 bases, with 11 bases left between them. Germline loops: CDR1 SGHAT, CDR2 FQNNGV. The CDR3 here is CASSLVRERTEAFF. The CDR3 nucleotides are TGTGCCAGCAGCTTAGTAAGGGAGAGAACTGAAGCTTTCTTT.

At least ten counts were recorded for this clonotype. The chain recombines TRBV6-6 with TRBJ2-3; perhaps TRBD1 as D (5 bases). CDR1 is MNHNY, CDR2 SVGAGI, per germline (reference sequence). V dropped 2 bases and J dropped 2 bases, with 11 bases sitting between them. The CDR3 length is 15 residues. CDR3 in DNA: TGTGCCAGCAGTTACAGGGGAAGCCTCACAGATACGCAGTATTTT. It specifies CASSYRGSLTDTQYF.

Comments on this clonotype: A read error may be the cause here, since a much bigger clone is one base away. As the CDR3 is not closed by the conserved phenylalanine or tryptophan, this likely results from a read error. CDR3 nucleotide sequence: TGCGCCAGCAGCTCAAGGGTGGCGGGCACTGAAGCTTTCCTT. Protein: CASSSRVAGTEAFL. V usage is TRBV5-1 and J usage is TRBJ1-1, with D unclear. Germline values: CDR1 SGHRS, CDR2 YFSETQ. The CDR3 consists of 14 residues. Trimming took 3 bases from V and 4 from J, leaving 13 bases between them.

Concerning this clonotype: Just one base apart from a much larger clone, this may be a read error. The chain has TRBV5-1 and TRBJ1-2; unclear D gene. Trimming shortened V by 2 bases and J by 1 base, and 24 bases separated the two germline ends. There are 19 residues in the CDR3. Looked up from germline, CDR1 is SGHRS and CDR2 is YFSETQ. CDR3 nucleotides: TGCGCCAGCAGCTTTAGACCGGGCTCTAGGCTCATGGGTAACTATGGCTACACCTTC. This encodes CASSFRPGSRLMGNYGYTF.

In DNA, the CDR3 is TGCAGTGCTAGAGGCCCGGGATATACTAGCAATCAGCCCCAGCATTTT. Translated, it gives CSARGPGYTSNQPQHF. V is TRBV20-1 and J is TRBJ1-5; unclear D gene. Trimming took 1 base from V and 0 from J, leaving 13 bases between them. Germline V gene lookup returns CDR1 DFQATT and CDR2 SNEGSKA (reference sequence). The CDR3 consists of 16 residues.

The rearrangement links TRBV20-1 to TRBJ1-5; TRBD1 is a possible D gene (6 bases). The CDR3 totals 14 residues. The germline gives CDR1 DFQATT, CDR2 SNEGSKA (reference sequence). V was cut by 3 bases and J by 1 base, with 10 bases left in between. The CDR3 sequence is CSASGGRSNQPQHF. The CDR3 DNA reads TGCAGTGCTAGCGGGGGGCGAAGCAATCAGCCCCAGCATTTT.

About this clonotype: This sequence may be a read error, since a much larger clone differs from it by one base. The chain combines TRBV7-3 with TRBJ1-2; TRBD1 might be the D (6 bases). The CDR3 extends over 13 amino acids. Germline CDR1 is SGHTA and CDR2 is FQGTGA. The CDR3 DNA is TGTGCCAACAGCCCCGGGGGCTCCTATGGCTACACCTTC. Its translation: CANSPGGSYGYTF.

This clonotype was seen at least ten times. The J gene is TRBJ1-5, the V gene TRBV20-1, with D uncertain. Germline CDR1 reads DFQATT; CDR2 reads SNEGSKA (reference sequence). V was pared by 5 bases and J by 5 bases, with 16 bases between. This CDR3 spans 14 amino acids. Here the CDR3 reads CSAPGPDIDQPQHF. The CDR3 DNA is TGCAGTGCTCCCGGGCCAGATATAGATCAGCCCCAGCATTTT.

This clonotype is medium-sized by share. The chain carries TRBV12-3 or TRBV12-4 and TRBJ2-1; 7 positions match TRBD2. The CDR3 runs to 15 residues. The V gene end was trimmed by 3 bases and the J gene end by 5 bases; junction bases not matched to a gene: 7. CDR3 sequence: CASSFGGSRNNEQFF. CDR3 DNA: TGTGCCAGCAGTTTCGGCGGGAGCAGGAACAATGAGCAGTTCTTC.

As for this clonotype: A much larger clone differs from this one at a single base, so this may be a read error. The chain joins TRBV7-9 to TRBJ1-1; perhaps TRBD1 as D (6 bases). The CDR3 is 13 amino acids. Per germline, CDR1 SEHNR and CDR2 FQNEAQ (reference sequence). The CDR3 loop is CASSFGTSTEVFF. The CDR3 DNA follows: TGTGCCAGCAGCTTTGGGACAAGCACTGAAGTTTTCTTT.

This clonotype occurred once. The chain is built from TRBV12-3 or TRBV12-4 and TRBJ1-2; D perhaps matches TRBD1 (5 bases). This CDR3 has 14 amino acids. V was pared by 1 base and J by 4 bases, with 10 bases between. CDR3 DNA: TGTGCCAGCAGTTTAGGTAGAACAGGCTATGGCTACACCTTC. The encoded protein is CASSLGRTGYGYTF.

This clonotype showed up many times. The chain combines TRBV20-1 with TRBJ2-7, with 10 nucleotides matching TRBD2. Germline V lookup: CDR1 DFQATT, CDR2 SNEGSKA (reference sequence). The CDR3 sequence is 14 residues long. Trimming took 5 bases from V and 2 from J; bases not matched to a gene: 6. The CDR3 nucleotides are TGCAGTGCTTTGAGCGGGAGGGAGCCCTACGAGCAGTACTTC. This gives the protein CSALSGREPYEQYF.

This chain links TRBV6-1 with TRBJ2-1, with 12 nucleotides matching TRBD2. V dropped 5 bases and J dropped 5; count of bases not matched to a gene: 16. The CDR3 is made up of 19 amino acids. Looked up from germline, CDR1 is MNHNS and CDR2 is SASEGT. The CDR3 loop reads CASSPRSTSGSFMDNEQFF. CDR3 coding DNA: TGTGCCAGCAGTCCGCGGTCGACTAGCGGGAGTTTCATGGACAATGAGCAGTTCTTC.

A word on this clonotype: This may stem from a read error, because a much larger clone lies one nucleotide away. The chain links TRBV6-1 to TRBJ2-7, with TRBD1 matching over 7 bases. V was clipped by 6 bases and J by 2 bases; unmatched bases: 7. CDR1 and CDR2 from the germline V gene are MNHNS and SASEGT. The length of the CDR3 is 14 residues. The CDR3 sequence is CASRQGSGPYEQYF. CDR3 nucleotides: TGTGCCAGCAGACAGGGGAGTGGGCCCTACGAGCAGTACTTC.